A selection of T cell receptor beta chains follows, all from one sample in a study of Ad26.COV2.S vaccination and SARS-CoV-2 variants. Produced via immunoSEQ multiplex PCR; TCRdb's table is partial and in-frame only. The sample comprises 350,000 to 450,000 clones, around 86% of which are singletons, and about 3.5% rests with the top ten. The sample was peripheral blood, taken in a trial of Ad26.COV2.S vaccine versus placebo. These receptors were taken from a person aged 18-60 years who received the Ad26.COV2.S COVID-19 vaccine or a placebo. Both conserved end residues are part of each CDR3. A D gene is named only where the DNA matches it firmly. Where a row states a size, it is once, few, many or the class of an expanded clone; other rows omit it.

len	d_gene	abundance	v_gene	j_gene	CDR3nt	CDR3aa
17	-	-	TRBV5-4	TRBJ2-5	TGTGCCAGCAGCACCGGAGGGATTAGCGGAGATAAAGAGACCCAGTACTTC	CASSTGGISGDKETQYF
13	-	-	TRBV9	TRBJ1-1	TGTGCCAGCAGCCCGACAGGGAACACTGAAGCTTTCTTT	CASSPTGNTEAFF
16	-	-	TRBV18	TRBJ2-1	TGTGCCAGCTCACCACCGGACACAAGCTCCTACAATGAGCAGTTCTTC	CASSPPDTSSYNEQFF
16	-	-	TRBV3-1/TRBV3-2	TRBJ2-2	TGTGCCAGCAGCCTAGGAATCAGGGTATGGACCGGGGAGCTGTTTTTT	CASSLGIRVWTGELFF
15	TRBD1	-	TRBV6-5	TRBJ2-3	TGTGCCAGCAGTAGCCCAGGGGGAAACACAGATACGCAGTATTTT	CASSSPGGNTDTQYF
16	-	-	TRBV12-5	TRBJ2-5	TGTGCTAGTGGTTTGCCCACCCCCGTGGGGAAAGAGACCCAGTACTTC	CASGLPTPVGKETQYF
15	-	-	TRBV5-6	TRBJ1-1	TGTGCCAGCAGCTTGGAGGGGGAGGTAAGCACTGAAGCTTTCTTT	CASSLEGEVSTEAFF
13	-	-	TRBV7-2	TRBJ1-5	TGTGCCAGCAGTCGGGACATTAATCAGCCCCAGCATTTT	CASSRDINQPQHF
14	TRBD2	-	TRBV7-9	TRBJ2-5	TGTGCCAGCATAGCGGGGGGTTACCAAGAGACCCAGTACTTC	CASIAGGYQETQYF
17	-	-	TRBV21-1	TRBJ1-5	TGTGCCAGCAGCAAAAGGAGCGGACAGGGACGCAATCAGCCCCAGCATTTT	CASSKRSGQGRNQPQHF
12	TRBD1	-	TRBV28	TRBJ1-1	TGTGCCACCCGGACAGGGATAGCTGAAGCTTTCTTT	CATRTGIAEAFF
13	TRBD1	-	TRBV7-3	TRBJ2-5	TGTGCCAGCAGCTCGACAGGGCAAGAGACCCAGTACTTC	CASSSTGQETQYF
16	-	-	TRBV3-1/TRBV3-2	TRBJ2-2	TGTGCCAGCAGCCAAGAGTTCTGGGGACGGTCCGGGGAGCTGTTTTTT	CASSQEFWGRSGELFF
15	TRBD1	-	TRBV15	TRBJ1-2	TGTGCCACCAGCAGAAACCCGACAGGGGCCCATGGCTACACCTTC	CATSRNPTGAHGYTF
15	-	-	TRBV19	TRBJ1-1	TGTGCCAGTAGTATTAGAGGCAGATCGAACACTGAAGCTTTCTTT	CASSIRGRSNTEAFF
13	-	-	TRBV11-3	TRBJ2-1	TGTGCCAGCAGCTTAACCAGGGCCAATGAGCAGTTCTTC	CASSLTRANEQFF
15	-	few	TRBV6-5	TRBJ1-3	TGTGCCAGCAGTTACTCGATTCTCTCTGGAAACACCATATATTTT	CASSYSILSGNTIYF
11	-	once	TRBV5-6	TRBJ2-7	TGTGCCAGCAGCTCATATTACGAGCAGTACTTC	CASSSYYEQYF
14	-	once	TRBV18	TRBJ2-3	TGTGCCAGCTCACTCGGGACGACGACAGATACGCAGTATTTT	CASSLGTTTDTQYF
15	TRBD1	-	TRBV9	TRBJ1-2	TGTGCCAGCAGCGACGAGACCGGGACAGTTGTGGGCTACACCTTC	CASSDETGTVVGYTF
16	-	few	TRBV7-2	TRBJ1-2	TGTGCCAGCAGCTTAGTCGGTCAGAGTGATAACTATGGCTACACCTTC	CASSLVGQSDNYGYTF
13	-	-	TRBV24-1	TRBJ1-1	TGTGCCACCAGTCAGAACATGAACACTGAAGCTTTCTTT	CATSQNMNTEAFF
13	-	few	TRBV12-3/TRBV12-4	TRBJ2-2	TGTGCCAGCAGACTACTAGGGACCGGGGAGCTGTTTTTT	CASRLLGTGELFF
14	TRBD1	-	TRBV18	TRBJ1-1	TGTGCCAGCTCAAGGGAGAACAGGGGCGTTGAAGCTTTCTTT	CASSRENRGVEAFF
15	TRBD1	-	TRBV27	TRBJ1-1	TGTGCCAGCAGTCCAGGGGGCGCAAGGGACACTGAAGCTTTCTTT	CASSPGGARDTEAFF
14	-	-	TRBV6-5	TRBJ1-4	TGTGCCAGCAGTTACTCAGGGGATGGGGGGGTACTGTTTTTT	CASSYSGDGGVLFF
15	TRBD2	-	TRBV18	TRBJ2-3	TGTGCCAGCTCGGGGCTAGCGGGGGCCACAGATACGCAGTATTTT	CASSGLAGATDTQYF
15	TRBD1	once	TRBV9	TRBJ1-4	TGTGCCAGCAGCGCCCAGGGGGGTCTCGGTGAAAAACTGTTTTTT	CASSAQGGLGEKLFF
15	TRBD1	-	TRBV7-7	TRBJ1-5	TGTGCTAGCAGCTTATCGGGACAGGGATCCCAGCCCCAGCATTTT	CASSLSGQGSQPQHF
12	-	-	TRBV5-5	TRBJ1-1	TGTGCCAGCAGCTTCCAGGCCTTTGCAGCTTTCTTT	CASSFQAFAAFF
15	TRBD1	-	TRBV30	TRBJ2-3	TGTGCCTGGGAATCTGGACAGGGGGGCCCAGATACGCAGTATTTT	CAWESGQGGPDTQYF
15	TRBD1	-	TRBV6-5	TRBJ2-7	TGTGCCAGCAGAAGTCCGGGACAGGGTGCCCACGAGCAGTACTTC	CASRSPGQGAHEQYF
15	TRBD1	-	TRBV9	TRBJ1-1	TGTGCCAGCAGCCCTAGACAGGGGGCATCTACTGAAGCTTTCTTT	CASSPRQGASTEAFF
16	-	once	TRBV7-3	TRBJ1-1	TGTGCCAGCAGCCCTCTGTCAAGAGCAATGAACACTGAAGCTTTCTTT	CASSPLSRAMNTEAFF
18	-	once	TRBV30	TRBJ1-5	TGTGCCTGGAGTGTAAGAAGGGAATCATTTCCTTTGGGACCTACCCAGCATTTT	CAWSVRRESFPLGPTQHF
13	-	-	TRBV6-5	TRBJ1-1	TGTGCCAGCAGTTACGTGGAAAACACTGAAGCTTTCTTT	CASSYVENTEAFF
13	TRBD1	once	TRBV25-1	TRBJ2-1	TGTGCCAGCAAACCGGGACAGTACAATGAGCAGTTCTTC	CASKPGQYNEQFF
11	-	-	TRBV25-1	TRBJ2-2	TGTGCCAGCAGTGAAACCGGGGAGCTGTTTTTT	CASSETGELFF
13	-	-	TRBV24-1	TRBJ1-5	TGTGCCACCAGTGGAACAGCCGGTCAGCCCCAGCATTTT	CATSGTAGQPQHF
14	-	-	TRBV6-2/TRBV6-3	TRBJ2-1	TGTGCCAGCAGTTGGCGGGGCTCCTACAATGAGCAGTTCTTC	CASSWRGSYNEQFF
15	-	-	TRBV19	TRBJ2-5	TGTGCCAGTAGTATAGAACAGGGTCCCCTATCGACCCAGTACTTC	CASSIEQGPLSTQYF
13	-	-	TRBV18	TRBJ2-2	TGTGCCAGCTCACCAGCGAACACCGGGGAGCTGTTTTTT	CASSPANTGELFF
13	-	-	TRBV2	TRBJ1-2	TGTGCCAGCAGTGAAGTTTCAGTCTATGGCTACACCTTC	CASSEVSVYGYTF
17	-	-	TRBV5-4	TRBJ2-1	TGTGCCAGCAGCTTGGCCGCAGCGGCCAGCTCCTACAATGAGCAGTTCTTC	CASSLAAAASSYNEQFF
14	TRBD1	-	TRBV2	TRBJ2-7	TGTGCCAGCAGTGGACAGGGGGCGTTCTACGAGCAGTACTTC	CASSGQGAFYEQYF
15	-	-	TRBV7-2	TRBJ1-1	TGTGCCAGCAGATACCCCGCGACTCGGTCTGCCGAAGCTTTCTTT	CASRYPATRSAEAFF
13	-	-	TRBV5-4	TRBJ2-7	TGTGCCAGCAGCTTGCAACAGGGCTACGAGCAGTACTTC	CASSLQQGYEQYF
16	-	-	TRBV5-4	TRBJ1-3	TGTGCCAGCAGCTTGGTAGGAGGGGCGACTGGAAACACCATATATTTT	CASSLVGGATGNTIYF
13	TRBD2	-	TRBV6-1	TRBJ2-5	TGTGCCAGCAGTGACGGACTAGCGGAGACCCAGTACTTC	CASSDGLAETQYF
17	TRBD2	once	TRBV4-1	TRBJ2-5	TGCGCCAGCAGCCCAAGACTAGCGGGGGTTGTTTGGGAGACCCAGTACTTC	CASSPRLAGVVWETQYF
14	-	-	TRBV6-6	TRBJ1-1	TGTGCCAGCAGTTACTCGACGAGGAACACTGAAGCTTTCTTT	CASSYSTRNTEAFF
17	-	-	TRBV10-3	TRBJ2-7	TGTGCCATCAGTGAGCCTAGCGGGCAGGGGGCTTCGGGAGAGCAGTACTTC	CAISEPSGQGASGEQYF
15	-	-	TRBV30	TRBJ1-6	TGTGCCTGGAGGCCGAAGAGCTCCTATAATTCACCCCTCCACTTT	CAWRPKSSYNSPLHF
20	-	many	TRBV21-1	TRBJ2-1	TGTGCCCCCAATAAGGGAACTAGCGGGGTCCGGCAAGGGAAGAGCAATGAGCAGTTCTTC	CAPNKGTSGVRQGKSNEQFF
12	-	-	TRBV20-1	TRBJ2-5	TGCAGTGCTAGTAAGGGGCGCGAGACCCAGTACTTC	CSASKGRETQYF
15	-	-	TRBV7-2	TRBJ2-7	TGTGCCAGCAGCTTCGGTATTGCAAAGGGGTACGAGCAGTACTTC	CASSFGIAKGYEQYF
14	-	-	TRBV6-2/TRBV6-3	TRBJ2-6	TGTGCCAGCAGCGGTAACTCTGGGGCCAACGTCCTGACTTTC	CASSGNSGANVLTF